This T cell receptor beta chain comes out of a study of spatial heterogeneity in lung cancer. Study summary: The average appearance count of each unique TCR and UMI combination in raw reads was more than 8.5.

TCRdb re-called the 5' RACE reads through MiXCR, storing one row per CDR3 protein. The sample yields roughly 23,000 distinct CDR3 sequences, 4.5% to 5.5% seen once. Noted time point: sample taken at primary tumor resection. Whole RNA, isolated from tumor, nontumor lung or frozen PBMC, was sequenced without prior sorting. Untreated early-stage non-small cell lung cancer patients, approximately 79 in total, were the donors. This clonotype was recorded many times. Its antigen is as yet unknown. Trimming cost V 3 bases and J 5 bases, with 14 bases left between them. Germline-derived CDR1 and CDR2 are SGDLS and YYNGEE. The CDR3 has 14 residues. Study results and limitations: The study found ubiquitous expanded tumor TCRs in blood more at resection than follow-up.

This chain links TRBV9 with TRBJ2-5; D is perhaps TRBD2 (6 bases). The specimen comprised PBMCs, sampled at surgery. This clonotype originated in a male donor with early-stage non-small cell lung cancer. CDR3 DNA sequence: TGTGCCAGCAGCGCTCTGGGGGGACGGGAGACCCAGTACTTC. Translating it yields CASSALGGRETQYF.